This TCR beta chain was profiled in a study of breast tumors, draining lymph nodes, adjacent tissues. Many counts were recorded for this clonotype. The antigen remains unidentified. This CDR3 is built from 14 residues. Trimming pared 2 bases from V and 5 bases from J, leaving 14 bases between. Germline-derived CDR1 and CDR2 are SGHRS and YFSETQ. TCRdb analysed the multiplex PCR reads with MiXCR anew, one entry per CDR3 protein. The top ten clones hold around 4% of a sample with approximately 150,000 distinct CDR3 sequences, roughly 35% of them seen once. Points from the study as a whole: The lymph node origin of tumor T cells was framed as consistent with a hypothesis, not demonstrated. Compared with lymph nodes, tumors were less diverse; compared with nontumor tissue, more. Tumor and nontumor repertoires were significantly more similar in luminal-like than in basal-like breast cancer. Data fit most tumor T cells coming from lymph node, expanding in tumor.

Samples came from axillary lymph nodes draining the breast cancer. This TCR was sampled from a female donor with breast cancer. Some clones in this sample may be carry-over from other donors' samples. The specimen sequenced was axillary lymph node tissue. J is TRBJ2-7 and V is TRBV5-1; D unresolved. The CDR3 sequence: CASSLSPGTNEQYF. CDR3 bases: TGCGCCAGCAGCTTATCGCCTGGTACGAACGAGCAGTACTTC.